The next 27 T cell receptor beta chains were all read from a single sample in a study of T cell responses to AZD1222 COVID-19 vaccine. This table comes from immunoSEQ multiplex PCR, and its TCRdb copy is limited to in-frame clones, with some not included. The sample carries over 110,000 clones, about nine tenths recorded once. Sequenced material: peripheral blood, taken 28 days after the second AZD1222 dose. The receptors originated from an adult who received the AZD1222 COVID-19 vaccine.

CDR3 DNA: TGTGCCAGCAGCCAGGGGATACAGAGCTCCTACGAGCAGTACTTC. Translated: CASSQGIQSSYEQYF. The chain links TRBV3-1 (or the pseudogene TRBV3-2) to TRBJ2-7; D not certain. There are 15 residues in the CDR3. With 3 bases removed from V and 0 bases from J, the gap between germline ends came to 12 bases. Germline assignment: CDR1 LGHDT and CDR2 YNNKEL (reference sequence).

The chain uses TRBV28 and TRBJ2-3; D is perhaps TRBD1 (6 bases). V was clipped by 4 bases and J by 2 bases, with 16 bases between them. The CDR3 runs to 16 residues. Per germline, CDR1 MDHEN and CDR2 SYDVKM. The CDR3 sequence is CASSSLTQGNTDTQYF. CDR3 coding DNA: TGTGCCAGCAGTTCCCTAACACAGGGAAACACAGATACGCAGTATTTT.

The V and J genes are TRBV6-5 and TRBJ1-3, with 9 bases aligning to TRBD1. V shed 6 bases and J 4 bases; nucleotides not matched to a gene: 1. The germline CDR1 and CDR2 sequences are MNHEY and SVGAGI. The CDR3 spans 13 residues. The CDR3 region is CASRDRGGNTIYF. The CDR3 DNA is TGTGCCAGCAGGGACAGGGGAGGAAACACCATATATTTT.

The CDR3 loop reads CASSLGLGYGYTF. As DNA, the CDR3 is TGTGCCAGCAGCTTGGGGCTGGGTTATGGCTACACCTTC. The chain links TRBV7-6 to TRBJ1-2; TRBD1 might be the D (5 bases). CDR3 length equals 13 residues. Trimming cost V 3 bases and J 5 bases, with 10 bases left between them. CDR1 and CDR2 (germline): SGHVS, FNYEAQ.

The rearrangement uses TRBV11-2 and TRBJ2-5; no definite D call. The CDR3 extends over 13 amino acids. Germline CDR1 is SGHAT and CDR2 is FQNNGV. V lost 3 bases and J lost 0, with 5 bases in between. The CDR3 DNA follows: TGTGCCAGCAGCTTTACGTACCAAGAGACCCAGTACTTC. Protein product: CASSFTYQETQYF.

The chain carries TRBV5-6 and TRBJ1-3, with D possibly matching TRBD1 (6 bases). There are 17 residues in the CDR3. V shed 2 bases and J shed 0 bases, with 15 bases lying between them. Germline CDR1 and CDR2: SGHDT and YYEEEE. The CDR3 DNA is TGTGCCAGCAGCTTAGCCGGGGGCACCGTCTCTGGAAACACCATATATTTT. Translating gives CASSLAGGTVSGNTIYF.

Note on this clone: A junction end diverges from the germline sequence, so it may reflect a read error. The rearrangement uses TRBV5-1 and TRBJ1-1; 8 bases fit TRBD1. CDR1 and CDR2 from the germline V gene are SGHRS and YFSETQ. The CDR3 is 14 residues long. CDR3 nucleotide sequence: TGCGCCAGCAGTTTCTCGGGACAGGAGGGCGAGGGGATTTTT. Its protein is CASSFSGQEGEGIF.

This chain joins TRBV10-3 and TRBJ2-2; D might be TRBD2 (5 bases). The CDR3 is 14 residues long. Germline-derived CDR1 and CDR2 are ENHRY and SYGVKD. V lost 3 bases and J lost 5, with 10 bases in between. The CDR3 here is CAISEVPGTGELFF. In DNA form, the CDR3 reads TGTGCCATCAGTGAAGTCCCGGGAACCGGGGAGCTGTTTTTT.

This clone was recorded many times. The chain carries TRBV6-2 or TRBV6-3 and TRBJ1-5; 7 bases are shared with TRBD1. J gave up 6 bases and V 2 bases, and 4 bases lay outside the gene matches. In germline, CDR1 is MNHEY, CDR2 SVGEGT. The CDR3 has 14 amino acids. This CDR3 reads CASSYAGGSQPQHF. The CDR3, as DNA: TGTGCCAGCAGTTACGCAGGGGGGAGTCAGCCCCAGCATTTT.

The rearrangement links TRBV11-1 to TRBJ1-1; weak D call: TRBD1 (5 bases). Deletions cut 1 base from V and 3 bases from J, with 12 bases between. The CDR3 covers 15 residues. CDR1 SGHAT and CDR2 FQDESV come from the germline V gene (reference sequence). CDR3 DNA sequence: TGTGCCAGCAGCTTAGTGGCAGGGAGGTACACTGAAGCTTTCTTT. Translation: CASSLVAGRYTEAFF.

V usage is TRBV5-1 and J usage is TRBJ2-5; 8 nucleotides line up with TRBD2. Germline lookup yields CDR1 SGHRS and CDR2 YFSETQ. With 5 bases clipped from V and 3 bases from J, the junction kept 6 bases outside the gene matches. The CDR3 runs 14 residues. This chain's CDR3 is CASSQGTSKETQYF. CDR3 bases: TGCGCCAGCAGTCAAGGGACTAGTAAAGAGACCCAGTACTTC.

V usage is TRBV5-8 and J usage is TRBJ1-5; D not certain. The V gene lost 0 bases and the J gene lost 2 bases, with 6 bases spanning the gap. The CDR3 contains 14 residues. Looked up from germline, CDR1 is SGHTS and CDR2 is YDEGEE. The CDR3 loop is CASSLDGGNQPQHF. The CDR3 region has the DNA TGTGCCAGCAGCTTGGACGGGGGCAATCAGCCCCAGCATTTT.

This clone was seen just once. The chain employs TRBV9 and TRBJ1-1, with D perhaps matching TRBD1 (5 bases). The germline gives CDR1 SGDLS, CDR2 YYNGEE. CDR3 length equals 14 residues. V was shortened by 3 bases and J by 1 base, with 10 bases between the two germline ends. CDR3 protein: CASSGRGPNTEAFF. DNA of the CDR3: TGTGCCAGCAGCGGTAGGGGCCCGAACACTGAAGCTTTCTTT.

The rearrangement links TRBV30 to TRBJ2-7; maybe TRBD2 (5 bases). Deletions cut 0 bases from V and 2 bases from J, with 11 bases between. There are 14 residues in the CDR3. CDR1 and CDR2 (germline): GTSNPN, SVGIG (reference sequence). CDR3 nucleotide sequence: TGTGCCTGGAGTGTACAGAGGGCTCCCTACGAGCAGTACTTC. It specifies CAWSVQRAPYEQYF.

As for this clone: At the DNA level, this CDR3 is encoded by other sequences in the same sample as well. The chain employs TRBV5-1 and TRBJ2-3; the match to TRBD1 covers 11 bases. The CDR3 has 15 residues. V lost 0 bases, J lost 5 bases, and 2 bases stayed unmatched. CDR1 and CDR2 from the germline V gene are SGHRS and YFSETQ. CDR3 amino acids: CASSLDGTGGDTQYF. The CDR3 coding sequence is TGCGCCAGCAGCTTGGATGGGACAGGGGGAGATACGCAGTATTTT.

This clone was observed a few times. J is TRBJ1-2 and V is TRBV7-9; TRBD1 matches 9 bases. With V trimmed by 4 bases and J by 2 bases, 11 bases remained unmatched. Germline loops: CDR1 SEHNR, CDR2 FQNEAQ (reference sequence). CDR3 length: 17 amino acids. The CDR3 coding sequence is TGTGCCAGCAGCTCCCCAGCTCCGGGACAGGGAAACTATGGCTACACCTTC. Translating it yields CASSSPAPGQGNYGYTF.

A few counts support this clone. The chain is built from TRBV19 and TRBJ1-3, with 9 bases identical to TRBD1. The CDR3 is made up of 20 amino acids. Germline V gene lookup returns CDR1 LNHDA and CDR2 SQIVND (reference sequence). The junction had 23 bases not matched to a gene; V was cut back by 4 bases and J by 7 bases. CDR3 protein: CASSTKPGQGGRSWSNTIYF. The CDR3 nucleotides are TGTGCCAGTAGTACTAAACCGGGACAGGGAGGTAGATCGTGGAGCAACACCATATATTTT.

CDR3 coding DNA: TGTGCCATCGGGTCTGGAGCGAGTGCCTACAATGAGCAGTTCTTC. This translates into CAIGSGASAYNEQFF. The J gene is TRBJ2-1, the V gene TRBV10-3; D remains ambiguous. Germline CDR1 is ENHRY and CDR2 is SYGVKD. The CDR3 contains 15 residues. The germline V and J ends were trimmed by 8 bases and 2 bases, with 16 bases remaining between them.

This chain links TRBV6-4 with TRBJ1-1, with 9 bases matching TRBD1. The CDR3 length is 15 residues. Losses at the gene ends were 0 bases for V and 8 bases for J; bases not matched to a gene: 7. Germline V lookup: CDR1 MRHNA, CDR2 SNTAGT. CDR3 in amino acids: CASSDSWDRAIEAFF. As DNA, the CDR3 is TGTGCCAGCAGTGACTCGTGGGACAGGGCTATCGAAGCTTTCTTT.

This clone was recorded only once. The rearrangement joins TRBV6-5 to TRBJ2-7; 9 bases agree with TRBD2. The V segment lost 0 bases and the J segment 2 bases; nucleotides outside the gene matches: 5. The CDR3 is 16 residues long. Germline values: CDR1 MNHEY, CDR2 SVGAGI. The CDR3 loop is CASSYSPSGGTYEQYF. CDR3 coding DNA: TGTGCCAGCAGTTACTCACCCAGCGGGGGGACCTACGAGCAGTACTTC.

The chain carries TRBV28 and TRBJ2-7; D remains unclear. The V end lost 11 bases, the J end lost 4 bases, and 15 bases lay between the germline ends. The CDR3 runs 12 residues. Germline CDR1 MDHEN, CDR2 SYDVKM. DNA for the CDR3: TGTGCCGCAAGCAGGAGAGGATACGAGCAGTACTTC. Translation: CAASRRGYEQYF.

J is TRBJ1-5 and V is TRBV15, with a tentative D call TRBD1 (5 bases). CDR3 length equals 14 residues. The V end was cut by 1 base, the J end by 5 bases, with 9 bases between. The germline gives CDR1 LNHNV, CDR2 YYDKDF (reference sequence). The DNA for the CDR3 is TGTGCCACCAGCAGAGCCGGGGGGGATCAGCCCCAGCATTTT. It encodes CATSRAGGDQPQHF.

This chain uses TRBV19 with TRBJ1-2; no firm D call. The CDR3 runs 13 residues. Looked up from germline, CDR1 is LNHDA and CDR2 is SQIVND (reference sequence). Deletions cut 6 bases from V and 8 bases from J, with 16 bases between. CDR3 sequence: CASSWSVEAGYTF. CDR3 in DNA: TGTGCCAGTAGCTGGTCAGTCGAAGCGGGCTACACCTTC.

This chain joins TRBV2 and TRBJ2-2; a weak D match, TRBD2 (6 bases). The CDR3 has 15 amino acids. The germline V and J ends were trimmed by 8 bases and 3 bases, with 16 bases remaining between them. Germline V gives CDR1 SNHLY, CDR2 FYNNEI. The CDR3 nucleotides are TGTGCCAGCGGGGGGTTGGGCAGGTACACCGGGGAGCTGTTTTTT. It encodes CASGGLGRYTGELFF.

V gene TRBV4-1 combines with J gene TRBJ2-1; 9 bases line up with TRBD2. J gave up 7 bases and V 4 bases, and 14 bases lay outside the gene matches. The CDR3 covers 17 residues. Germline CDR1 reads MGHRA; CDR2 reads YSYEKL. CDR3 nucleotides: TGCGCCAGCAGCCCAGTAGTTGTAGCGGGAGTATTGAATGAGCAGTTCTTC. This encodes CASSPVVVAGVLNEQFF.

This rearrangement joins TRBV10-3 to TRBJ1-4; TRBD1 might be the D (6 bases). The ends were cut back, 10 bases at V and 0 bases at J, with 9 bases in the middle. Germline lookup yields CDR1 ENHRY and CDR2 SYGVKD. The CDR3 spans 13 residues. The CDR3: CATQGTTNEKLFF. CDR3 sequence (DNA): TGTGCCACCCAGGGGACAACTAATGAAAAACTGTTTTTT.

The count of this clone is one. The gene calls are TRBV28 and TRBJ1-1; 10 nucleotides align to TRBD1. The V gene's germline CDR1 is MDHEN and CDR2 SYDVKM. Unmatched junction bases numbered 14, after V lost 2 bases and J lost 5 bases. CDR3 length: 18 amino acids. Written as DNA, the CDR3 is TGTGCCAGCAGTTTACCCGGGACAGGGGAAGGAGAACGGACTGAAGCTTTCTTT. The encoded protein is CASSLPGTGEGERTEAFF.